These 9 T cell receptor beta chains were sequenced from one sample in a study of T cells in Graves' hyperthyroidism and ophthalmopathy. From RNA transcripts, TCR beta CDR3 regions were amplified. Carried out on the TCR CDR3, a first-round RT-PCR used the HTBI primer set. MiXCR, applied by TCRdb to the multiplex PCR reads, yields one record per CDR3 protein. Of 600,000 to 800,000 distinct CDR3 sequences listed, under 45% were seen once; the top ten hold around 32%. The sample was blood. All receptors derive from a woman between 40 and 50 years old with Graves' hyperthyroidism.

In regard to this clonotype: No DNA is shown, since the ends of the CDR3 on it are uncertain; the CDR3 is the one TCRdb lists. The CDR3 reads CACRLTAGTPGSCFF. The chain carries TRBV7-2 and TRBJ2-2; the DNA was not compared with TRBD2, the D call given in the table. Germline loops: CDR1 SGHTA, CDR2 FQGNSA. From its first to its last residue, the CDR3 has 15 amino acids.

V usage is TRBV28 and J usage is TRBJ1-6, with TRBD1 matching over 8 bases. V gave up 5 bases and J gave up 9 bases; unmatched junction bases: 15. Germline V gene sequence: CDR1 MDHEN, CDR2 SYDVKM. The CDR3 contains 17 residues. CDR3 in amino acids: CASSTTGDHPEGSPLHF. CDR3 sequence (DNA): TGTGCCAGCAGTACGACAGGGGACCACCCCGAGGGTTCACCCCTCCACTTT.

This clonotype was seen at least ten times. This chain joins TRBV10-3 and TRBJ1-2; the D gene is possibly TRBD1 (5 bases). The germline gives CDR1 ENHRY, CDR2 SYGVKD. Trimming stripped 8 bases from V and 5 bases from J, with 15 bases between. This CDR3 comprises 13 residues. The CDR3 is CAIGTYHGYGYTF. CDR3 DNA sequence: TGTGCCATCGGGACCTACCACGGATATGGCTACACCTTC.

This clonotype was observed a handful of times. CDR3 sequence (DNA): TGTGCCAGCACCGGGACAGTAATAAATGAAAAACTGTTTTTT. Protein product: CASTGTVINEKLFF. The chain is built from TRBV2 and TRBJ1-4; TRBD1 matches at 7 bases. In germline, CDR1 is SNHLY, CDR2 FYNNEI. The trim removed 7 bases at V and 5 bases at J, leaving 7 bases unmatched. This CDR3 is built from 14 residues.

V and J are TRBV20-1 and TRBJ2-7, with D hard to call. V was cut by 0 bases and J by 3 bases, with 18 bases left in between. The germline V gene encodes CDR1 DFQATT and CDR2 SNEGSKA (reference sequence). This CDR3 has 16 residues. The CDR3 protein is CSARDMKNVPNYEQYF. The CDR3, as DNA: TGCAGTGCTAGAGATATGAAAAATGTTCCTAACTACGAGCAGTACTTC.

This clonotype was counted at least ten times. The chain links TRBV7-9 to TRBJ2-5, with TRBD1 identical over 8 bases. Germline CDR1 is SEHNR and CDR2 is FQNEAQ (reference sequence). The CDR3 is made up of 14 amino acids. V gave up 2 bases and J gave up 6 bases; unmatched junction bases: 5. The CDR3 loop reads CASSLPGGVKTQYF. The CDR3 DNA reads as TGTGCCAGCAGCTTACCAGGGGGCGTAAAGACCCAGTACTTC.

This CDR3 is CASSGDHGAMNTEAFF. DNA for the CDR3: TGTGCCAGCAGTGGGGACCACGGGGCAATGAACACTGAAGCTTTCTTT. The chain recombines TRBV12-3 or TRBV12-4 with TRBJ1-1, with D possibly TRBD1 on 5 matching bases. V dropped 5 bases and J dropped 0 bases, with 16 bases sitting between them. The CDR3 is 16 amino acids.

The chain employs TRBV7-8 and TRBJ1-6, with 10 nucleotides matching TRBD1. This CDR3 is 15 amino acids long. V lost 5 bases to trimming and J lost 11 bases; unmatched junction nucleotides: 9. CDR1 and CDR2 from the germline V gene are SGHVS and FQNEAQ. CDR3 sequence reads: CASSVGTGDSTPLHF. Written as DNA, the CDR3 is TGTGCCAGCAGCGTCGGGACAGGGGATTCGACACCCCTCCACTTT.

This clonotype was found a few times. The chain carries TRBV6-5 and TRBJ1-1; no reliable D call. CDR1 MNHEY and CDR2 SVGAGI come from the germline V gene. This CDR3 contains 13 residues. Trimming cost V 8 bases and J 1 base, with 11 bases left between them. The CDR3 DNA sequence: TGTGCCAGCCAGCGGCAAACGAACACTGAAGCTTTCTTT. Amino acids: CASQRQTNTEAFF.